This T cell receptor beta chain comes out of a study of OX40 agonist ivuxolimab in advanced cancers. Overall study context: Prior anti-PD-1, anti-PD-L1 or anti-CTLA-4 therapy did not bar entry, and roughly 40% had some.

Produced via immunoSEQ multiplex PCR; TCRdb's table is partial and in-frame only. The top ten clones hold under 0.35% of a sample with about 92,000 clones, approximately 91% of them seen once. Germline CDR1 and CDR2: MNHEY and SMNVEV (reference sequence). This CDR3 region has 15 residues. J was trimmed by 4 bases and V by 6 bases; bases with no gene match: 4. The sequence was collected from an adult with an advanced solid tumor such as melanoma, head and neck, liver or kidney cancer. Sample: CD4+ or CD8+ T cells sorted from blood, taken in a trial of the OX40 agonist ivuxolimab. This rearrangement joins TRBV27 to TRBJ1-5; 12 bases agree with TRBD1. The CDR3 DNA reads TGTGCCAGCAGGGGACAGGGGGCAGGAAATCAGCCCCAGCATTTT. Translated: CASRGQGAGNQPQHF.